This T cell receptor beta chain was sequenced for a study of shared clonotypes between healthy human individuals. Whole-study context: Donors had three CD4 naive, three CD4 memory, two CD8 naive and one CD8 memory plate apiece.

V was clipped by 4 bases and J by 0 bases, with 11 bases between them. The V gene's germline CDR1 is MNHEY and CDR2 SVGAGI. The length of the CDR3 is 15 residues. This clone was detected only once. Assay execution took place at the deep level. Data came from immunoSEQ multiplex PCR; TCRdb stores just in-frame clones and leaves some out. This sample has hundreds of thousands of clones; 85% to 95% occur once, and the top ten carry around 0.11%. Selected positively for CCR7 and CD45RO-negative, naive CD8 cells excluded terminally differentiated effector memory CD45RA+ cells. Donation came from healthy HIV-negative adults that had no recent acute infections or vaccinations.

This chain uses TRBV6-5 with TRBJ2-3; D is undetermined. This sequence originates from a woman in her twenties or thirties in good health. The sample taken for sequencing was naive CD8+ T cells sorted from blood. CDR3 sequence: CASSSSGASTDTQYF. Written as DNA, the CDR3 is TGTGCCAGCAGTTCGTCAGGAGCTAGCACAGATACGCAGTATTTT.